Each of the 27 T cell receptor beta chains below was sequenced from the same sample in a study of immune heterogeneity within non-small cell lung tumors. With 32 V and 13 J primers, multiplex PCR amplified the TCR beta CDR3. MiXCR, applied by TCRdb to the multiplex PCR reads, yields one record per CDR3 protein. The sample contains some 14,000 distinct CDR3 sequences, less than 35% of which appear only once. Per sample, 600 ng of bulk tumor genomic DNA was the template used. Every primary tumor yielded several biopsies, spaced far apart, that were taken during surgery. Curative surgical treatment was performed in patients who had newly diagnosed, untreated non-small cell lung cancer. The source material was lung tumor tissue. The receptors originated from a man in his forties with non-small cell lung cancer.

V gene TRBV20-1 combines with J gene TRBJ2-1; 12 bases match TRBD2. Germline CDR1 is DFQATT and CDR2 is SNEGSKA (reference sequence). The CDR3 spans 14 residues. Losses at the gene ends were 5 bases for V and 8 bases for J; bases not matched to a gene: 7. The CDR3: CSAPPLAGGDEQFF. CDR3 DNA: TGCAGTGCTCCACCGCTAGCGGGAGGGGATGAGCAGTTCTTC.

This clonotype was seen repeatedly, ten times or more. The rearrangement links TRBV20-1 to TRBJ2-1, with 15 bases that match TRBD2. The CDR3 extends over 17 amino acids. Trimming at V came to 4 bases and at J to 0 bases, leaving 4 bases not matched to a gene. Germline V lookup: CDR1 DFQATT, CDR2 SNEGSKA (reference sequence). The CDR3 coding sequence is TGCAGTGCTACCGGGACTAGCGGGAGGAGCTCCTACAATGAGCAGTTCTTC. Protein sequence: CSATGTSGRSSYNEQFF.

This clonotype was seen repeatedly, ten times or more. This chain uses TRBV2 with TRBJ1-1; D is unclear. Trimming removed 6 bases from V and 13 bases from J, with 21 bases in between. Germline V gene sequence: CDR1 SNHLY, CDR2 FYNNEI. The CDR3 runs to 13 residues. For the CDR3, the DNA is TGTGCCAGCAGCGGAAACACAGTGATTCTAGGTTTCTTT. Its protein is CASSGNTVILGFF. The whole variable domain, filled in from reference TRBV2 and TRBJ1-1, reads EPEVTQTPSHQVTQMGQEVILRCVPISNHLYFYWYRQILGQKVEFLVSFYNNEISEKSEIFDDQFSVERPDGSNFTLKIRSTKLEDSAMYFCASSGNTVILGFFGQGTRLTVV.

V is TRBV4-1 and J is TRBJ1-1; D not resolved. The CDR3 covers 13 residues. V lost 3 bases and J lost 3, with 8 bases in between. Germline CDR1 is MGHRA and CDR2 is YSYEKL. CDR3 in DNA: TGCGCCAGCAGCCACGGAATAGACACTGAAGCTTTCTTT. This sequence encodes CASSHGIDTEAFF.

This clonotype has more than one count but fewer than ten. The chain has TRBV5-1 and TRBJ1-4; D remains unclear. The CDR3 consists of 15 residues. V lost 7 bases and J 7 bases, leaving 20 bases between the germline ends. In germline, CDR1 is SGHRS, CDR2 YFSETQ. CDR3 DNA sequence: TGCGCCAGCGGCGCTGAAATGGGGTGTCGTGAAAAACTGTTTTTT. This sequence encodes CASGAEMGCREKLFF.

This clonotype has just a few counts. The gene calls are TRBV9 and TRBJ2-3; possibly TRBD1 for D (5 bases). The CDR3 spans 14 residues. The V gene lost 3 bases and the J gene lost 2 bases, with 10 bases spanning the gap. Germline assignment: CDR1 SGDLS and CDR2 YYNGEE. CDR3 coding DNA: TGTGCCAGCAGCGGGGGCAGGGTCACAGATACGCAGTATTTT. The encoded protein is CASSGGRVTDTQYF.

Comments on this clonotype: A much larger clone is a single base away; this may be a read error. V and J are TRBV27 and TRBJ2-7, with 10 bases identical to TRBD2. V lost 10 bases to trimming and J lost 7 bases; unmatched junction nucleotides: 13. CDR1 is MNHEY, CDR2 SMNVEV, per germline (reference sequence). There are 14 residues in the CDR3. CDR3 nucleotide sequence: TGTGCCAACAGCCCTAGCGGGAGCTCTCGTGAGCAGTACTTC. It encodes CANSPSGSSREQYF.

This clonotype was found a few times. The chain links TRBV6-1 to TRBJ2-6; possibly TRBD1 for D (6 bases). V lost 3 bases, J lost 0 bases, and 15 bases lay in between. The CDR3 loop spans 18 amino acids. Germline assignment: CDR1 MNHNS and CDR2 SASEGT. CDR3 nucleotides: TGTGCCAGCAGTGATTCCAGGGGCCTAAGCTCTGGGGCCAACGTCCTGACTTTC. Translation gives CASSDSRGLSSGANVLTF.

As concerns this clonotype: This may come from a read error, since a much larger clone is one base off. The rearrangement uses TRBV6-2 or TRBV6-3 and TRBJ1-2; D perhaps matches TRBD1 (5 bases). V lost 10 bases and J lost 4, with 13 bases in between. The CDR3 sequence is 12 residues long. The germline V gene encodes CDR1 MNHEY and CDR2 SVGEGT. The DNA of the CDR3 is TGTGCCATCAGGGTGAAGGGCTATGGCTACACCTTC. Translating it yields CAIRVKGYGYTF.

This clonotype occurred a few times. The rearrangement joins TRBV2 to TRBJ1-2, with TRBD1 identical over 7 bases. Germline values: CDR1 SNHLY, CDR2 FYNNEI. J was trimmed by 5 bases and V by 5 bases; bases with no gene match: 11. The CDR3 has 15 amino acids. CDR3 in amino acids: CASSRDSESIYGYTF. The CDR3, as DNA: TGTGCCAGCAGTCGGGACAGCGAGTCTATTTATGGCTACACCTTC.

The sample holds many counts of this clonotype. V is TRBV4-2 and J is TRBJ2-7; 12 nucleotides line up with TRBD1. The V gene's germline CDR1 is LGHNA and CDR2 YNFKEQ. This CDR3 has 15 amino acids. Unmatched junction bases numbered 5, after V lost 2 bases and J lost 6 bases. The CDR3 sequence: CASSQTGQGAGEQYF. CDR3 DNA sequence: TGTGCCAGCAGCCAAACGGGACAGGGGGCTGGCGAGCAGTACTTC.

This clonotype was recorded a few times. The chain employs TRBV25-1 and TRBJ2-1; TRBD2 agrees at 9 bases. Looked up from germline, CDR1 is MGHDK and CDR2 is SYGVNS. Trimming took 7 bases from V and 9 from J; bases not matched to a gene: 7. The CDR3 extends over 13 amino acids. The CDR3 DNA reads TGTGCCAGCAATCTAGCGGGAATTAGTGAGCAGTTCTTC. Translated, it gives CASNLAGISEQFF.

Points on this clonotype: Relative to the germline gene, one junction end is altered; a read error may explain this. The V gene is TRBV19, the J gene TRBJ2-1, with 9 bases identical to TRBD2. The CDR3 contains 15 residues. Looked up from germline, CDR1 is LNHDA and CDR2 is SQIVND (reference sequence). The CDR3 sequence: CASRKTASGAGERFF. The CDR3 region has the DNA TGTGCCAGTAGGAAAACAGCTAGCGGGGCTGGGGAGCGGTTCTTC.

By sample share, this clonotype is medium-sized. The J gene is TRBJ2-3, the V gene TRBV9; 8 nucleotides match TRBD2. Per germline, CDR1 SGDLS and CDR2 YYNGEE. V dropped 2 bases and J dropped 0; count of bases not matched to a gene: 2. The CDR3 sequence is 15 residues long. CDR3 region: CASSVSGTSTDTQYF. CDR3 in DNA: TGTGCCAGCAGCGTTAGCGGGACTAGCACAGATACGCAGTATTTT.

Notes on this clonotype: This may be a read error, as it is one base from a much larger clone. This rearrangement joins TRBV10-3 to TRBJ2-7, with D possibly being TRBD2 (5 bases). CDR3 size: 15 residues. The germline V gene has CDR1 ENHRY and CDR2 SYGVKD. Trimming took off 2 bases at V and 0 bases at J, with 11 bases between the two ends. CDR3 in amino acids: CAISEGRGDSYEQYF. The CDR3 DNA reads TGTGCCATCAGTGAGGGACGGGGAGACTCCTACGAGCAGTACTTC.

The chain links TRBV7-9 to TRBJ1-5; unclear D gene. Germline V gene data show CDR1 as SEHNR and CDR2 as FQNEAQ (reference sequence). The V gene lost 4 bases and the J gene lost 7 bases, with 14 bases spanning the gap. CDR3 length: 14 residues. The CDR3 nucleotides are TGTGCCAGCAGCTCCTGGAGATTTGACCAGCCCCAGCATTTT. Protein sequence: CASSSWRFDQPQHF.

The chain carries TRBV20-1 and TRBJ2-3; tentative D call: TRBD2 (6 bases). This CDR3 contains 14 residues. The germline V gene has CDR1 DFQATT and CDR2 SNEGSKA (reference sequence). V lost 6 bases to trimming and J lost 1 base, with 14 bases between them. The CDR3 loop is CSAETGERTDTQYF. In nucleotides, the CDR3 is TGCAGTGCCGAAACGGGGGAGCGCACAGATACGCAGTATTTT.

The J gene is TRBJ2-3, the V gene TRBV9, with D possibly TRBD2 on 5 matching bases. CDR3 length equals 15 residues. The germline V and J ends were trimmed by 8 bases and 3 bases, with 19 bases remaining between them. Germline assignment: CDR1 SGDLS and CDR2 YYNGEE. The CDR3 spells CASTRGGCRTDTQYF. As DNA, the CDR3 is TGTGCCAGTACCCGGGGTGGGTGTCGGACAGATACGCAGTATTTT.

In its sample, this clonotype was seen many times. The rearrangement uses TRBV2 and TRBJ1-1; 9 bases align to TRBD1. This CDR3 comprises 15 residues. V lost 5 bases to trimming and J lost 3 bases; unmatched junction nucleotides: 7. Germline assignment: CDR1 SNHLY and CDR2 FYNNEI. CDR3 in DNA: TGTGCCAGCAGTCCACAGACAGGGGGGGACACTGAAGCTTTCTTT. Translating gives CASSPQTGGDTEAFF.

By share of the sample, this clonotype is medium-sized (0.01 to 0.1%). The V and J genes are TRBV10-2 and TRBJ2-1; no clear D gene. Germline V CDR1 and CDR2: WSHSY, SAAADI. This CDR3 has 11 residues. V dropped 6 bases and J dropped 7 bases, with 7 bases sitting between them. The CDR3 sequence: CASSHSNEQFF. The CDR3, as DNA: TGCGCCAGCAGCCACAGTAATGAGCAGTTCTTC.

The rearrangement links TRBV29-1 to TRBJ1-2, with D possibly TRBD1 on 5 matching bases. Trimming cost V 1 base and J 5 bases, with 17 bases left between them. CDR3 length equals 15 residues. Germline loops: CDR1 SQVTM, CDR2 ANQGSEA. The CDR3 DNA follows: TGCAGCGTTGAAGTTTGGGACCCGGAGGGGTATGGCTACACCTTC. Translated: CSVEVWDPEGYGYTF.

This clonotype is labeled as medium-sized. The chain uses TRBV20-1 and TRBJ2-7; D is unclear. V lost 2 bases, J lost 0 bases, and 8 bases lay in between. The CDR3 is made up of 13 amino acids. Per germline, CDR1 DFQATT and CDR2 SNEGSKA (reference sequence). The CDR3 DNA reads TGCAGTGCTAGAATGCAGAGCTCCTACGAGCAGTACTTC. It specifies CSARMQSSYEQYF.

This sequence joins TRBV2 and TRBJ2-5, with D hard to call. Trimming stripped 6 bases from V and 2 bases from J, with 13 bases between. The CDR3 covers 14 residues. The V gene's germline CDR1 is SNHLY and CDR2 FYNNEI. The DNA of the CDR3 is TGTGCCAGCAGGCCCGGGTTGCGGCAAGAGACCCAGTACTTC. Protein: CASRPGLRQETQYF.

This clonotype was seen many times. The J gene is TRBJ1-2, the V gene TRBV11-2, with 8 bases lining up with TRBD1. Trimming at V came to 1 base and at J to 8 bases, leaving 6 bases not matched to a gene. Germline CDR1 and CDR2: SGHAT and FQNNGV. The CDR3 totals 14 residues. CDR3: CASSLAQGALGYTF. As DNA, the CDR3 is TGTGCCAGCAGCTTAGCGCAGGGGGCCCTAGGCTACACCTTC.

A remark on this clonotype: Being one base from a much bigger clone, this may be a read error. V is TRBV27 and J is TRBJ2-5, with D possibly being TRBD1 (6 bases). The CDR3 runs 14 residues. The germline gives CDR1 MNHEY, CDR2 SMNVEV (reference sequence). The CDR3 reads CASSPNGGQVTQYF. The CDR3 bases are TGTGCCAGCAGTCCTAATGGGGGACAAGTGACCCAGTACTTC.

This clonotype was seen only a few times. A much larger clone lies one base from this, so it may be a read error. The CDR3 does not end in the conserved phenylalanine or tryptophan, so this is likely a read error. The chain combines TRBV6-5 with TRBJ2-7, with 11 positions matching TRBD2. The CDR3 contains 16 residues. Germline assignment: CDR1 MNHEY and CDR2 SVGAGI. V lost 2 bases, J lost 1 base, and 4 bases stayed unmatched. This chain's CDR3 is CASSYPTSGGSYEQYL. Written as DNA, the CDR3 is TGTGCCAGCAGTTACCCCACTAGCGGGGGATCCTACGAGCAGTACCTC.

This clonotype was seen a handful of times. V and J are TRBV9 and TRBJ2-1; D possibly corresponds to TRBD2 (6 bases). V was clipped by 0 bases and J by 5 bases, with 15 bases between them. Germline V gene sequence: CDR1 SGDLS, CDR2 YYNGEE. There are 16 residues in the CDR3. The CDR3 sequence is CASSVDGGWGDNEQFF. CDR3 bases: TGTGCCAGCAGCGTAGATGGCGGGTGGGGGGACAATGAGCAGTTCTTC.